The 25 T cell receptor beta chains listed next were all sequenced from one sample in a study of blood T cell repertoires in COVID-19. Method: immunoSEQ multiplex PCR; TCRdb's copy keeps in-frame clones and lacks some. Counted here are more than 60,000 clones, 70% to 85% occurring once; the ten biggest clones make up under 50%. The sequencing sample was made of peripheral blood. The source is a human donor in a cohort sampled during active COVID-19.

The CDR3 is CASSQQEQGRGGYTF. The DNA for the CDR3 is TGCGCCAGCAGCCAGCAGGAACAGGGTCGGGGTGGCTACACCTTC. The chain couples TRBV4-1 to TRBJ1-2; a weak D match, TRBD1 (6 bases). V was shortened by 3 bases and J by 7 bases, with 18 bases between the two germline ends. In germline, CDR1 is MGHRA, CDR2 YSYEKL. The CDR3 spans 15 residues.

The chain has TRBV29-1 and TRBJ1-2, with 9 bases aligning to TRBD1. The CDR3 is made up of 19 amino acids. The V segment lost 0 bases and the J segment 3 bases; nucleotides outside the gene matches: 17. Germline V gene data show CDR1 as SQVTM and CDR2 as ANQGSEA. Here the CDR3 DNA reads TGCAGCGTTGAAGAATGGGGGTTGGGACAGGGAGGATCTGACTATGGCTACACCTTC. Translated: CSVEEWGLGQGGSDYGYTF.

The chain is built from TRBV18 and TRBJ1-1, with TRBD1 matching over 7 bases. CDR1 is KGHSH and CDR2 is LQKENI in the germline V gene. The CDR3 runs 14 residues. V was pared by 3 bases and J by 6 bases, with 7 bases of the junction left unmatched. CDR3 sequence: CASSPRGSPSEAFF. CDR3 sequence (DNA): TGTGCCAGCTCACCCAGGGGGAGCCCCTCTGAAGCTTTCTTT.

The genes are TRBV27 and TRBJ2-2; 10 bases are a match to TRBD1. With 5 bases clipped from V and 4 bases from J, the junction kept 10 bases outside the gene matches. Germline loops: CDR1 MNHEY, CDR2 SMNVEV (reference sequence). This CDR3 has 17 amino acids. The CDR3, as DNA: TGTGCCAGCAGTATCCTGACAGGGGGCTTTACCACCGGGGAGCTGTTTTTT. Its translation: CASSILTGGFTTGELFF.

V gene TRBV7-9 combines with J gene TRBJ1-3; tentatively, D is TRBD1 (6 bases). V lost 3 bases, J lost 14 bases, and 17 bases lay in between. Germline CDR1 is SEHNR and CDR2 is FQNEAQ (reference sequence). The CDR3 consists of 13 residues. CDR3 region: CASSLTSGGPLYF. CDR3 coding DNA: TGTGCCAGCAGCTTGACAAGTGGGGGCCCGCTATATTTT.

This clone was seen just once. The CDR3 DNA is TGTGCCAGCAGCCGCTCCGGGACAGGGGGCTACGAGCAGTACTTC. Its protein is CASSRSGTGGYEQYF. The rearrangement links TRBV28 to TRBJ2-7; 11 nucleotides line up with TRBD1. V gave up 6 bases and J gave up 3 bases; unmatched junction bases: 7. Per germline, CDR1 MDHEN and CDR2 SYDVKM. There are 15 residues in the CDR3.

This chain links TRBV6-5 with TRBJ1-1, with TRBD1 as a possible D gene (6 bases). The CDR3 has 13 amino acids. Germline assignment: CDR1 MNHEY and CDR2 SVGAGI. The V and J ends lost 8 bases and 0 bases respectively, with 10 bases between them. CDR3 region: CASHRQVNTEAFF. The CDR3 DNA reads TGTGCCAGCCATCGACAGGTGAACACTGAAGCTTTCTTT.

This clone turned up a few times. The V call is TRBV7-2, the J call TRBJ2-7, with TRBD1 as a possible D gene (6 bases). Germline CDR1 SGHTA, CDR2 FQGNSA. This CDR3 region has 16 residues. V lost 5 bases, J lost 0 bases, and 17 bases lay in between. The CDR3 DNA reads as TGTGCCAGCAGCGCCCCGGGACACCAGAGCTCCTACGAGCAGTACTTC. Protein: CASSAPGHQSSYEQYF.

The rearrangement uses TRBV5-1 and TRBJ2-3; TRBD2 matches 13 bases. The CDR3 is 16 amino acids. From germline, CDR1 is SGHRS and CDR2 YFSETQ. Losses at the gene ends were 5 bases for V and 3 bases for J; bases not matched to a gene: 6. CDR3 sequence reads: CASRDGTSGETDTQYF. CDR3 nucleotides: TGCGCCAGCAGGGACGGGACTAGCGGGGAGACAGATACGCAGTATTTT. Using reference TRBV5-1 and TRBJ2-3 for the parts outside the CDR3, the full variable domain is KAGVTQTPRYLIKTRGQQVTLSCSPISGHRSVSWYQQTPGQGLQFLFEYFSETQRNKGNFPGRFSGRQFSNSRSEMNVSTLELGDSALYLCASRDGTSGETDTQYFGPGTRLTVL.

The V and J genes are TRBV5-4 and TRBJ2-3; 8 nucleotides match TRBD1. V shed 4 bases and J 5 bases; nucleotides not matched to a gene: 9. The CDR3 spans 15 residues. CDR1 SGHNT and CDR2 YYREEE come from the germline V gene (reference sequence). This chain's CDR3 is CASSPVDRAKDTQYF. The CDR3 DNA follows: TGTGCCAGCAGCCCGGTGGACAGGGCTAAAGATACGCAGTATTTT.

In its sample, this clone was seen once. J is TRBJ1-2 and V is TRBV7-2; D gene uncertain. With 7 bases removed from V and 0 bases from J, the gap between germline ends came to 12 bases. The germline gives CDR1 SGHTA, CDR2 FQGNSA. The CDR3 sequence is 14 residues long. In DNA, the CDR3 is TGTGCCAGCACCCAGCGGGCGGCTAACTATGGCTACACCTTC. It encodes CASTQRAANYGYTF.

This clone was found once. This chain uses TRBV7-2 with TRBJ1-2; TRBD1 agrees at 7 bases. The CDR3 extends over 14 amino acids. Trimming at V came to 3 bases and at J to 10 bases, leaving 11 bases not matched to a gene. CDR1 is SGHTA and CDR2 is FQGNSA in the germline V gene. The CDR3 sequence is CASSLAGMGQLYTF. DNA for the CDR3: TGTGCCAGCAGCTTGGCAGGAATGGGACAGCTCTACACCTTC.

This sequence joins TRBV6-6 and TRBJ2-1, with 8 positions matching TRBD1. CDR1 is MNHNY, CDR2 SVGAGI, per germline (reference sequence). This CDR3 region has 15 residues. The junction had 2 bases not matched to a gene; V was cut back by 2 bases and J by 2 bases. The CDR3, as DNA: TGTGCCAGCAGTTACCAACAGGGGGCCTACAATGAGCAGTTCTTC. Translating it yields CASSYQQGAYNEQFF.

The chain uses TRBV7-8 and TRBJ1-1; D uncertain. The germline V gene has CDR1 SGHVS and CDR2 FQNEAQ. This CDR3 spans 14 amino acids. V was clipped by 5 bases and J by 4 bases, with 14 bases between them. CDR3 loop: CASSTGMIGTEAFF. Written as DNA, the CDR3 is TGTGCCAGCAGCACCGGGATGATCGGCACTGAAGCTTTCTTT. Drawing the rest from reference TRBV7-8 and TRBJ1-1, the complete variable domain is GAGVSQSPRYKVAKRGQDVALRCDPISGHVSLFWYQQALGQGPEFLTYFQNEAQLDKSGLPSDRFFAERPEGSVSTLKIQRTQQEDSAVYLCASSTGMIGTEAFFGQGTRLTVV.

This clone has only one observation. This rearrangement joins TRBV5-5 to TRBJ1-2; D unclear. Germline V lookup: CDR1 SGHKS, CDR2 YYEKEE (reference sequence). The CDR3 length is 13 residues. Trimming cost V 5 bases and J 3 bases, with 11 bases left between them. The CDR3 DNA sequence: TGTGCCAGCAGGGGAGACGAAGACTATGGCTACACCTTC. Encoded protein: CASRGDEDYGYTF.

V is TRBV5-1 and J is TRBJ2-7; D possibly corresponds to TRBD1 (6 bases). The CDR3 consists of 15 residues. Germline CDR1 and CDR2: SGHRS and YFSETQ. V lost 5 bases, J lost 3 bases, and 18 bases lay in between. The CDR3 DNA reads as TGCGCCAGCAGTTCTGGGGGCCTCGGGATCTACGAGCAGTACTTC. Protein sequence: CASSSGGLGIYEQYF.

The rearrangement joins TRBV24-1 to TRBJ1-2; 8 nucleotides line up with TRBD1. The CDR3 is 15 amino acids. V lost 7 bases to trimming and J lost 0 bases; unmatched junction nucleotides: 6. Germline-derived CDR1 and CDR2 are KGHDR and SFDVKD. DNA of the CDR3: TGTGCCACCAGCGACAGGGGTACAGCTAACTATGGCTACACCTTC. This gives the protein CATSDRGTANYGYTF.

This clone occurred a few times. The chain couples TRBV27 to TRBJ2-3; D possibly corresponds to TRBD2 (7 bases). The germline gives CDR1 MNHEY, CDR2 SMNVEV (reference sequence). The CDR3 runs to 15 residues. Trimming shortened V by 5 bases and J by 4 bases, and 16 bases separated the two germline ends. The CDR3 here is CASSPRGARADTQYF. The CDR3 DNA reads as TGTGCCAGCAGTCCACGGGGGGCCCGCGCAGATACGCAGTATTTT.

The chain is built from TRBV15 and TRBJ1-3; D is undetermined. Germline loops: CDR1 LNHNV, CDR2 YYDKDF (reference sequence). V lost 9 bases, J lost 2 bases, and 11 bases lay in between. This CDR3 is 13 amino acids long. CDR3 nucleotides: TGTGCCACGAACCCGGGAGCTGGAAACACCATATATTTT. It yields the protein CATNPGAGNTIYF.

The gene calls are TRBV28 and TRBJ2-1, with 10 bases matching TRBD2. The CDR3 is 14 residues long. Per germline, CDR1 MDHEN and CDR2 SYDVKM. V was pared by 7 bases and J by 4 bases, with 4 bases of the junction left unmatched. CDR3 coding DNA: TGTGCCAGCACCCTAGCGGGGGAGTACAATGAGCAGTTCTTC. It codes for CASTLAGEYNEQFF.

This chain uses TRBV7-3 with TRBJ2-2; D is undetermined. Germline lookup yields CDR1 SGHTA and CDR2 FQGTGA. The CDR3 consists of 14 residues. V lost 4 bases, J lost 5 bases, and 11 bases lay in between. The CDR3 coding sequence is TGTGCCAGCAGCTCTGTGGTCGGGACCGGGGAGCTGTTTTTT. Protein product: CASSSVVGTGELFF.

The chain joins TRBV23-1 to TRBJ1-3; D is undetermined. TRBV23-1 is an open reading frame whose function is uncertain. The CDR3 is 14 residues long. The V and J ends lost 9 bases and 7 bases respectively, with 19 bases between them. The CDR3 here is CARPGTLQRNTIYF. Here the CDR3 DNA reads TGCGCCAGACCCGGCACTCTTCAGCGGAACACCATATATTTT.

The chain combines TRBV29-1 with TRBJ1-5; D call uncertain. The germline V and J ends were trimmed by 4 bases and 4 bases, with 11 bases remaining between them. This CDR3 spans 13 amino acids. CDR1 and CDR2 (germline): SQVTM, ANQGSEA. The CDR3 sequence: CSVVYDGNQPQHF. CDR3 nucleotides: TGCAGCGTTGTTTACGACGGGAATCAGCCCCAGCATTTT.

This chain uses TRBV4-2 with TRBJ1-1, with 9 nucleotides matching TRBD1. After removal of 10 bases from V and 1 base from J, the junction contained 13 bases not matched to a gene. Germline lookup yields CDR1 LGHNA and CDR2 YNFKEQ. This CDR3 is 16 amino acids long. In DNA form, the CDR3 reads TGTGCCACAAGAACAGGGGGCATCAACGCGAACACTGAAGCTTTCTTT. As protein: CATRTGGINANTEAFF.

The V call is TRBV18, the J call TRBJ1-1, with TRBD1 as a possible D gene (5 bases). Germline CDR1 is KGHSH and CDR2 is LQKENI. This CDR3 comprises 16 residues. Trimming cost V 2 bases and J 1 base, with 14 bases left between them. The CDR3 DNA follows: TGTGCCAGCTCACCATCCGTGGCGGGGCCGAACACTGAAGCTTTCTTT. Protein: CASSPSVAGPNTEAFF.